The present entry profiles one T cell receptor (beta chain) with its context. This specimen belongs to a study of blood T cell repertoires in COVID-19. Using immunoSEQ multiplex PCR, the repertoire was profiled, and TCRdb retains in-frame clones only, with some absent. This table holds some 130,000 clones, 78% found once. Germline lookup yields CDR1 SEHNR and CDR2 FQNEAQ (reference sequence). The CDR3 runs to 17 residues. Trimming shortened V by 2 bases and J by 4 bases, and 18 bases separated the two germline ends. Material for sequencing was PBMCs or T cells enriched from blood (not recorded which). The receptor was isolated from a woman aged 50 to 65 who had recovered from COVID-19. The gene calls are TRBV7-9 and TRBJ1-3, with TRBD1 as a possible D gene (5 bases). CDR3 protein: CASSLPLGARKGNTIYF. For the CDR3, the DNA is TGTGCCAGCAGCTTACCGTTAGGGGCGCGGAAAGGAAACACCATATATTTT. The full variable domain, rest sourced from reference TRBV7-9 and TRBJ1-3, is DTGVSQNPRHKITKRGQNVTFRCDPISEHNRLYWYRQTLGQGPEFLTYFQNEAQLEKSRLLSDRFSAERPKGSFSTLEIQRTEQGDSAMYLCASSLPLGARKGNTIYFGEGSWLTVV.